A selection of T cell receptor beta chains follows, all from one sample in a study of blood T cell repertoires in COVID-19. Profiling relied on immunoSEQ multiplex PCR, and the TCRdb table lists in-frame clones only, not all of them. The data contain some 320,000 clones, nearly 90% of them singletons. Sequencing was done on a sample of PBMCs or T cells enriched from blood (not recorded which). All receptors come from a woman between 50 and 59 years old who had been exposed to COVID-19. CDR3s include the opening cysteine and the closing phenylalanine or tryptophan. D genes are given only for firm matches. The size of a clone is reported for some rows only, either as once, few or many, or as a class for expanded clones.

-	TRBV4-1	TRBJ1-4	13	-	CASSRYPYEKLFF	TGCGCCAGCAGCCGCTATCCATACGAAAAACTGTTTTTT
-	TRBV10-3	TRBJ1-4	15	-	CAISESGGINEKLFF	TGTGCCATCAGTGAGTCAGGCGGAATAAATGAAAAACTGTTTTTT
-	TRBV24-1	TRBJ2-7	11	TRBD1	CATREAETGHF	TGTGCCACCAGAGAGGCGGAGACAGGGCACTTC
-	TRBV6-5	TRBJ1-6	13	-	CASRAGVDSPLHF	TGTGCCAGCAGGGCGGGGGTCGATTCACCCCTCCACTTT
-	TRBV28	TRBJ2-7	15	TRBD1	CASSRPGQGPYEQYF	TGTGCCAGCTCCCGTCCCGGACAGGGGCCCTACGAGCAGTACTTC
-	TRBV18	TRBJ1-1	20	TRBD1	CASSPPRGQGSDMTNTEAFF	TGTGCCAGCTCACCACCGAGGGGACAGGGGTCCGATATGACGAACACTGAAGCTTTCTTT
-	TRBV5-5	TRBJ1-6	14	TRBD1	CASKQTGGSSPLHF	TGTGCCAGCAAACAGACAGGGGGCAGTTCACCCCTCCACTTT
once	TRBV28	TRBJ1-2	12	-	CASSPYTENYTF	TGTGCCAGCAGTCCATACACAGAGAACTACACCTTC
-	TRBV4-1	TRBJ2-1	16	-	CASSQDPSQDYNEQFF	TGCGCCAGCAGCCAAGATCCCAGTCAGGACTACAATGAGCAGTTCTTC
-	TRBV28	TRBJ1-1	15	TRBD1	CASSSPGTGNTEAFF	TGTGCCAGCAGTTCCCCCGGGACAGGGAACACTGAAGCTTTCTTT
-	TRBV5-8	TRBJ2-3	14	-	CASSLRRVPDTQYF	TGTGCCAGCAGCTTGAGGAGGGTCCCAGATACGCAGTATTTT
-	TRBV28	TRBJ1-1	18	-	CASSPTLRVPGRGTEAFF	TGTGCCAGCAGCCCTACACTCCGGGTCCCCGGTCGTGGTACTGAAGCTTTCTTT
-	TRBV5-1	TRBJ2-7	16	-	CASSLDGHLSSYEQYF	TGCGCCAGCAGCTTGGATGGACACCTGAGCTCCTACGAGCAGTACTTC
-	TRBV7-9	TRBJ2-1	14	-	CASSLGHLYNEQFF	TGTGCCAGCAGCTTAGGACACCTTTACAATGAGCAGTTCTTC
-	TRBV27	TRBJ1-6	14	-	CASSFQGFNSPLHF	TGTGCCAGCAGTTTTCAGGGGTTTAATTCACCCCTCCACTTT
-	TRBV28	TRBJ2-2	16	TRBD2	CASQTPAGGNTGELFF	TGTGCCAGCCAGACCCCAGCGGGGGGGAACACCGGGGAGCTGTTTTTT
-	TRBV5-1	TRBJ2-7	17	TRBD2	CASSSGLAGPSSYEQYF	TGCGCCAGCAGTTCTGGACTAGCGGGGCCCAGCTCCTACGAGCAGTACTTC
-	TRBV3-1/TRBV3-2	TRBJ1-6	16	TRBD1	CASSRETGSVNSPLHF	TGTGCCAGCAGCCGGGAGACAGGGAGTGTGAATTCACCCCTCCACTTT
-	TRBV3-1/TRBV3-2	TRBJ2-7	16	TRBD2	CASSQLSAGGQYEQYF	TGTGCCAGCAGCCAATTGTCTGCGGGGGGGCAATACGAGCAGTACTTC
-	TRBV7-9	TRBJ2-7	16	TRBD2	CASSFSPGLANYEQYF	TGTGCCAGCAGCTTCTCCCCGGGACTAGCGAACTACGAGCAGTACTTC
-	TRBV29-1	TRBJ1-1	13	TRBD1	CSTTGQRNTEAFF	TGCAGCACTACGGGACAGAGGAACACTGAAGCTTTCTTT
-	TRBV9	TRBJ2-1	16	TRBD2	CASSVDRGGLNNEQFF	TGTGCCAGCAGCGTAGATCGGGGGGGCCTCAACAATGAGCAGTTCTTC